The entry below gives a single TCR beta chain sequence along with its context. The antigen is undetermined. A single record per CDR3 protein comes from TCRdb applying MiXCR to the 5' RACE reads. The sample holds 350,000 to 450,000 distinct CDR3 sequences; over 25% are singletons and the top ten take roughly 13%. The record originates from a study of T-cell memory formation after mild COVID-19. Overall study: Each donor largely had its own TCR clusters.

Study-wide results and caveats: Still unconfirmed is whether the second-wave clones peaking on day 37 recognized SARS-CoV-2. For contracting clones, CD4+ ones sat mainly in CM and EM, CD8+ in EMRA. Clones that shrank (day 15 to 85) were balanced CD4/CD8, whereas later expanders leaned CD4+.

The V and J ends lost 0 bases and 11 bases, in that order; junction bases with no gene match: 6. From germline, CDR1 is KGHSH and CDR2 LQKENI. This CDR3 comprises 13 residues. The TCR originated in an adult woman who had mild COVID-19 (a few samples of this study predate the infection). Cell type and time point are not known. The sequenced material came from PBMCs or a T cell subset sorted from them (not recorded which). This chain links TRBV18 with TRBJ2-5; 7 nucleotides match TRBD1. The CDR3 is CASSPPGTEIQYF. CDR3 coding DNA: TGTGCCAGCTCACCACCCGGGACAGAAATACAGTACTTC.